These T cell receptor beta chains were read from a single sample in a study of CD4 and CD8 cells across lung adenocarcinoma regions. TCRdb itself ran the PCR reads through MiXCR, one entry per CDR3 protein. The table shows roughly 18,000 distinct CDR3 sequences, with around 53% occurring only once. Input material: CD8+ T cells from the center of a lung tumor. The receptors here all came from a female donor with lung adenocarcinoma. The CD4 and CD8 labels of this study may be unreliable. Both conserved end residues are part of each CDR3.

>TRBV27
CPSYGLAATNTQYF
>TRBV6-1
CASAGLGGLDQETQYF
>TRBV6-1
CASTEDRGLYYEQYF
>TRBV5-1
CASSLERSTDTQYF
>TRBV27
CASSYSGTLQETQYF
>TRBV4-1
CASSQDGGRRPEQYF
>TRBV6-5
CASSSRVSTDTQYF
>TRBV6-1
CATGKGGRDQETQYF
>TRBV6-1
CASRSRDIDGYTF
>TRBV6-1
CAWRKGATDTQYF
>TRBV6-5
CASSYQDVSTEEQYF
>TRBV27
CASSSSSPAGSEQYF
>TRBV12-3/TRBV12-4
CASSRTSGGARPKNIQYF
>TRBV6-1
CASSERLAGGYEQYF
>TRBV28
CASERPPHEQFF
>TRBV11-2
CASSLAAGGLGELFF
>TRBV5-1
CASRGQGAKNMQYF
>TRBV6-1
CGSRAGTVNEQFF
>TRBV6-1
CASSDQQETQYF
>TRBV10-2
CASSESAPTSGNTIYF
>TRBV27
CASSPGAEGTQYF
>TRBV12-3/TRBV12-4
CASRGDFTEAFF
>TRBV6-1
CASSEAQALNTIYF
>TRBV30
CAWRQAGDTEAFF
>TRBV6-1
CASSARFGGRTKNTQYF
>TRBV7-2
CASSLLETQYF
>TRBV6-5
CASSYSRQGGREKLFF
>TRBV7-2
CASSSGTGNTIYF